The next 23 T cell receptor beta chains were all read from a single sample in a study of blood T cell repertoires in COVID-19. Here immunoSEQ multiplex PCR was the method, and the copy in TCRdb shows in-frame clones only, minus some. The sample carries 140,000 to 150,000 clones, less than 90% recorded once. Sample: PBMCs or T cells enriched from blood (not recorded which). The receptors were sampled from a woman between 50 and 59 years old who had been exposed to COVID-19.

As concerns this clone: One end of the junction is discordant with germline, which a read error may explain. The chain links TRBV7-2 to TRBJ2-2, with TRBD2 matching 10 bases. Germline CDR1 reads SGHTA; CDR2 reads FQGNSA. CDR3 length: 16 amino acids. The CDR3 sequence: CASSLAGEIRPGELFF. CDR3 sequence (DNA): TGTGCCAGCAGCCTAGCGGGAGAAATTCGTCCTGGGGAGCTGTTTTTT.

V and J are TRBV27 and TRBJ1-1; 7 bases line up with TRBD1. Germline CDR1 and CDR2: MNHEY and SMNVEV (reference sequence). V was pared by 3 bases and J by 7 bases, with 5 bases of the junction left unmatched. The CDR3 has 13 residues. The chain's CDR3 is CASSLGQTVEAFF. The CDR3 nucleotides read TGTGCCAGCAGTTTGGGACAGACCGTTGAAGCTTTCTTT.

The chain carries TRBV29-1 and TRBJ2-3, with TRBD2 identical over 7 bases. CDR3 length equals 12 residues. The J segment lost 6 bases and the V segment lost 4 bases, leaving 4 bases of the junction unmatched. CDR1 and CDR2 from the germline V gene are SQVTM and ANQGSEA. DNA for the CDR3: TGCAGCGTTGTCCCACTAGCGGATACGCAGTATTTT. Encoded protein: CSVVPLADTQYF.

This chain connects TRBV10-1 to TRBJ1-2; D is ambiguous. Germline CDR1 WNHNN, CDR2 SYGVQD (reference sequence). The CDR3 sequence is 14 residues long. V lost 4 bases and J lost 5, with 14 bases in between. This chain's CDR3 is CASSASAAPYGYTF. CDR3 bases: TGCGCCAGCAGTGCTTCGGCAGCGCCATATGGCTACACCTTC.

This clone occurred once. The chain has TRBV9 and TRBJ2-5, with 12 bases aligning to TRBD2. CDR1 is SGDLS, CDR2 YYNGEE, per germline. V was clipped by 0 bases and J by 3 bases; unmatched bases: 6. The CDR3 totals 17 residues. CDR3: CASSVDPSGGAEETQYF. CDR3 DNA sequence: TGTGCCAGCAGCGTAGATCCTAGCGGGGGGGCAGAAGAGACCCAGTACTTC.

The chain has TRBV12-2 and TRBJ1-2; whether TRBD1, the table's D call, matches the DNA was not checked. TRBV12-2 is assigned pseudogene status. The CDR3 loop spans 16 amino acids. In DNA form, the CDR3 reads TGTGCAAGTCGCTTTCCTCGATCCGGGACAGGGGATCTCGGAACCTTC. Translation: CASRFPRSGTGDLGTF.

This chain connects TRBV7-2 to TRBJ1-1; tentatively, D is TRBD1 (6 bases). Germline V gene data show CDR1 as SGHTA and CDR2 as FQGNSA. V was shortened by 1 base and J by 4 bases, with 7 bases between the two germline ends. The CDR3 runs to 13 residues. CDR3 sequence (DNA): TGTGCCAGCAGCTTAGACAGGGTCACTGAAGCTTTCTTT. Its protein product is CASSLDRVTEAFF.

This chain connects TRBV5-4 to TRBJ2-1, with TRBD2 matching 13 bases. Germline V gives CDR1 SGHNT, CDR2 YYREEE (reference sequence). With V trimmed by 1 base and J by 9 bases, 4 bases remained unmatched. The CDR3 length is 15 residues. The chain's CDR3 is CASSLKLAGGSEQFF. In DNA, the CDR3 is TGTGCCAGCAGCTTGAAACTAGCGGGGGGGAGTGAGCAGTTCTTC.

The rearrangement uses TRBV3-1 (or the pseudogene TRBV3-2) and TRBJ2-2, with 9 bases lining up with TRBD1. Germline CDR1 is LGHDT and CDR2 is YNNKEL (reference sequence). The CDR3 extends over 18 amino acids. After removal of 3 bases from V and 2 bases from J, the junction contained 10 bases not matched to a gene. The DNA for the CDR3 is TGTGCCAGCAGCCACCAACGGGGGGACAGGGCCAACACCGGGGAGCTGTTTTTT. Amino acid sequence: CASSHQRGDRANTGELFF.

Only a few counts were recorded for this clone. V usage is TRBV7-9 and J usage is TRBJ1-5; a possible D gene is TRBD1 (6 bases). Germline values: CDR1 SEHNR, CDR2 FQNEAQ (reference sequence). The CDR3 length is 14 residues. Between the trimmed V and J ends, which lost 7 bases and 7 bases, there was a span of 17 bases. The CDR3 DNA reads as TGTGCCAGCACTGGGGCGGGGGCTGGACAGCCCCAGCATTTT. Protein product: CASTGAGAGQPQHF.

This rearrangement joins TRBV14 to TRBJ1-2; D gene uncertain. This CDR3 spans 14 amino acids. The germline V gene has CDR1 SGHDN and CDR2 FVKESK. Trimming stripped 0 bases from V and 8 bases from J, with 13 bases between. The CDR3 DNA sequence: TGTGCCAGCAGCCAAGATCGGGTCGCGAGGGGCTACACCTTC. Its translation: CASSQDRVARGYTF.

The rearrangement uses TRBV12-5 and TRBJ2-7; TRBD2 might be the D (5 bases). V lost 0 bases to trimming and J lost 5 bases, with 14 bases between them. The CDR3 runs 15 residues. CDR1 and CDR2 from the germline V gene are LGHNT and FRNRAP. DNA of the CDR3: TGTGCTAGTGGTTTGGTACTAGGAGGCGTGAACGAGCAGTACTTC. It codes for CASGLVLGGVNEQYF. Based on the CDR3 plus reference TRBV12-5 and TRBJ2-7, the full variable domain is DARVTQTPRHKVTEMGQEVTMRCQPILGHNTVFWYRQTMMQGLELLAYFRNRAPLDDSGMPKDRFSAEMPDATLATLKIQPSEPRDSAVYFCASGLVLGGVNEQYFGPGTRLTVT.

This chain joins TRBV4-3 and TRBJ2-7; 14 positions match TRBD2. The germline V gene encodes CDR1 LGHNA and CDR2 YSLEER. V lost 4 bases, J lost 3 bases, and 2 bases stayed unmatched. This CDR3 region has 15 residues. CDR3 nucleotides: TGCGCCAGCAGCCGGACTAGCGGGGGGCACTACGAGCAGTACTTC. Translating gives CASSRTSGGHYEQYF.

The chain joins TRBV11-3 to TRBJ2-4; 9 bases are a match to TRBD2. Germline V gene data show CDR1 as SGHNT and CDR2 as YENEEA. With 5 bases clipped from V and 7 bases from J, the junction kept 15 bases outside the gene matches. The CDR3 spans 17 residues. CDR3 sequence reads: CASSPAAGGPEGNIQYF. The CDR3 nucleotides read TGTGCCAGCAGCCCCGCGGCGGGGGGGCCGGAGGGGAACATTCAGTACTTC. Combining the CDR3 with reference TRBV11-3 and TRBJ2-4 gives the whole variable domain EAGVVQSPRYKIIEKKQPVAFWCNPISGHNTLYWYLQNLGQGPELLIRYENEEAVDDSQLPKDRFSAERLKGVDSTLKIQPAELGDSAVYLCASSPAAGGPEGNIQYFGAGTRLSVL.

J is TRBJ1-5 and V is TRBV12-5; D is unclear. The germline V gene encodes CDR1 LGHNT and CDR2 FRNRAP. The CDR3 consists of 16 residues. Trimming removed 6 bases from V and 0 bases from J, with 15 bases in between. The CDR3 sequence is CASGPPDSYSNQPQHF. CDR3 DNA: TGTGCTAGTGGCCCCCCCGACTCTTATAGCAATCAGCCCCAGCATTTT.

V gene TRBV7-2 combines with J gene TRBJ1-5, with a tentative D call TRBD1 (5 bases). V was pared by 5 bases and J by 4 bases, with 15 bases between. Germline V CDR1 and CDR2: SGHTA, FQGNSA. CDR3 size: 15 residues. DNA of the CDR3: TGTGCCAGCAGCCTTCGAGGACACCCAAATCAGCCCCAGCATTTT. This encodes CASSLRGHPNQPQHF.

This clone was counted a few times. This rearrangement joins TRBV6-2 or TRBV6-3 to TRBJ1-5; no definite D call. V was trimmed by 0 bases and J by 6 bases, leaving 9 bases between them. Germline CDR1 and CDR2: MNHEY and SVGEGT. The CDR3 is 14 residues long. CDR3 amino acids: CASSYSGRLQPQHF. As DNA, the CDR3 is TGTGCCAGCAGTTACTCAGGCAGGCTTCAGCCCCAGCATTTT.

Relative to its sample, this clone is large. The chain couples TRBV9 to TRBJ1-3; D call uncertain. V shed 2 bases and J shed 8 bases, with 14 bases lying between them. This CDR3 contains 14 residues. CDR1 and CDR2 from the germline V gene are SGDLS and YYNGEE. The CDR3 sequence: CASSVYPGTDTIYF. CDR3 nucleotides: TGTGCCAGCAGCGTTTATCCGGGTACGGACACCATATATTTT.

The chain carries TRBV27 and TRBJ2-1; 12 nucleotides agree with TRBD2. V dropped 4 bases and J dropped 8; count of bases not matched to a gene: 9. The V gene's germline CDR1 is MNHEY and CDR2 SMNVEV (reference sequence). This CDR3 has 16 amino acids. The CDR3 DNA is TGTGCCAGCAGTTCCCTGCTAGCGGGGGGGCCCTATGAGCAGTTCTTC. The encoded protein is CASSSLLAGGPYEQFF.

V is TRBV4-2 and J is TRBJ2-3; 8 bases align to TRBD1. From germline, CDR1 is LGHNA and CDR2 YNFKEQ. This CDR3 has 15 amino acids. With V trimmed by 4 bases and J by 2 bases, 5 bases remained unmatched. The CDR3 loop reads CASSPGGGVTDTQYF. CDR3 sequence (DNA): TGTGCCAGCAGCCCAGGGGGCGGGGTCACAGATACGCAGTATTTT.

CDR3 bases: TGCGCCAGCAGCCTGCAAGCGGGAGGGCCCTACGAGCAGTACTTC. This encodes CASSLQAGGPYEQYF. The chain recombines TRBV5-1 with TRBJ2-7, with TRBD2 matching 10 bases. The CDR3 extends over 15 amino acids. The germline gives CDR1 SGHRS, CDR2 YFSETQ. V shed 4 bases, J shed 2 bases, and the junction held 6 bases outside the gene matches.

This sequence joins TRBV14 and TRBJ1-3; 8 bases are a match to TRBD1. The V gene end was trimmed by 4 bases and the J gene end by 4 bases; junction bases not matched to a gene: 9. Germline values: CDR1 SGHDN, CDR2 FVKESK. The CDR3 covers 16 residues. As DNA, the CDR3 is TGTGCCAGCAGCCGTGGACAGGGTATGGGAGGAAACACCATATATTTT. This encodes CASSRGQGMGGNTIYF.

This clone was observed at least ten times. This chain connects TRBV19 to TRBJ1-1, with no clear D. The CDR3 is 14 residues long. The V gene lost 6 bases and the J gene lost 0 bases, with 11 bases spanning the gap. CDR1 LNHDA and CDR2 SQIVND come from the germline V gene (reference sequence). The CDR3 region is CASSTAPMNTEAFF. CDR3 nucleotides: TGTGCCAGTAGCACAGCTCCTATGAACACTGAAGCTTTCTTT.